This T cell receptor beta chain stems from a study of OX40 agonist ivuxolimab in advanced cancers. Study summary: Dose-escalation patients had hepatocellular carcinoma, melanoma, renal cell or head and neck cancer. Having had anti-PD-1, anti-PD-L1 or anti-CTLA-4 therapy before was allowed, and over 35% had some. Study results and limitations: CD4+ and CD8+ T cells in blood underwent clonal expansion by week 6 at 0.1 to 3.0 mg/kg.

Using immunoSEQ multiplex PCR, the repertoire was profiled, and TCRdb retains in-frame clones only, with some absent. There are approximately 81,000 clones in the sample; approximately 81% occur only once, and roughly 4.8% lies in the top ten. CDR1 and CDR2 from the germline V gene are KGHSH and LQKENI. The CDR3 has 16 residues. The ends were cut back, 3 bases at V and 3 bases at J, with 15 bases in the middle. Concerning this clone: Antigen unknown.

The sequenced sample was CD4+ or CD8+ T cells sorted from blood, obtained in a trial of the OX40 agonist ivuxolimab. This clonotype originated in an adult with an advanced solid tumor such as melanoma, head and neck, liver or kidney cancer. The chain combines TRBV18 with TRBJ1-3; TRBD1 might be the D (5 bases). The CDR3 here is CASSPPQGSFGNTIYF. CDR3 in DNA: TGTGCCAGCTCACCTCCGCAGGGTTCGTTTGGAAACACCATATATTTT.